One sample yielded the 20 T cell receptor beta chains listed below, sequenced in a study of blood T cell repertoires in COVID-19. Libraries were prepared by immunoSEQ multiplex PCR; TCRdb keeps only in-frame clonotypes and omits some of them. The sample includes 130,000 to 150,000 clones, 85% of them seen just once. The sequenced sample was peripheral blood. Receptors were obtained from a human donor with acute or convalescent COVID-19. The donor label of this sample is uncertain.

Note on this clone: The same CDR3 also results from other DNA sequences found in this sample. The chain couples TRBV19 to TRBJ1-5; TRBD1 agrees at 7 bases. CDR1 and CDR2 (germline): LNHDA, SQIVND (reference sequence). CDR3 length equals 14 residues. V lost 4 bases and J lost 2; bases outside the gene matches: 2. DNA for the CDR3: TGTGCCAGTAGTAGCACAGGGGGCAATCAGCCCCAGCATTTT. As protein: CASSSTGGNQPQHF. Supplemented by reference TRBV19 and TRBJ1-5, the full variable domain reads DGGITQSPKYLFRKEGQNVTLSCEQNLNHDAMYWYRQDPGQGLRLIYYSQIVNDFQKGDIAEGYSVSREKKESFPLTVTSAQKNPTAFYLCASSSTGGNQPQHFGDGTRLSIL.

The V and J genes are TRBV3-1 (or the pseudogene TRBV3-2) and TRBJ2-1; tentative D call: TRBD2 (5 bases). The CDR3 spans 15 residues. Germline V gene data show CDR1 as LGHDT and CDR2 as YNNKEL (reference sequence). V gave up 4 bases and J gave up 0 bases, with 10 bases separating them. The CDR3 sequence: CASSRGVSSYNEQFF. The CDR3 nucleotides are TGTGCCAGCAGCCGGGGAGTTAGCTCCTACAATGAGCAGTTCTTC.

The CDR3 bases are TGTGCCACCAGCAAGCCACCGAATCAGCCCCAGCATTTT. This sequence encodes CATSKPPNQPQHF. The gene calls are TRBV15 and TRBJ1-5, with D unclear. The CDR3 sequence is 13 residues long. Germline V lookup: CDR1 LNHNV, CDR2 YYDKDF (reference sequence). The V gene lost 4 bases and the J gene lost 4 bases, with 8 bases spanning the gap.

This clone came up once. The V gene is TRBV7-9, the J gene TRBJ1-1; the D gene is possibly TRBD1 (6 bases). Germline CDR1 SEHNR, CDR2 FQNEAQ (reference sequence). Trimming shortened V by 6 bases and J by 1 base, and 12 bases separated the two germline ends. This CDR3 is 14 amino acids long. CDR3 loop: CASSLTGPNTEAFF. CDR3 coding DNA: TGTGCCAGCAGTTTGACAGGCCCGAACACTGAAGCTTTCTTT.

The rearrangement uses TRBV2 and TRBJ2-7, with TRBD1 matching over 7 bases. CDR1 SNHLY and CDR2 FYNNEI come from the germline V gene. This CDR3 spans 14 amino acids. The V segment lost 8 bases and the J segment 0 bases; nucleotides outside the gene matches: 7. Here the CDR3 DNA reads TGTGCCAGCCGAAAGGGGACAGACTCCTACGAGCAGTACGTC. Its protein product is CASRKGTDSYEQYV.

The chain links TRBV29-1 to TRBJ1-2; tentatively, D is TRBD1 (5 bases). There are 11 residues in the CDR3. V lost 4 bases and J 8 bases, leaving 11 bases between the germline ends. Germline values: CDR1 SQVTM, CDR2 ANQGSEA. CDR3 loop: CSVAGGRGYTF. The DNA for the CDR3 is TGCAGCGTTGCCGGGGGACGCGGCTACACCTTC. Using reference TRBV29-1 and TRBJ1-2 for the parts outside the CDR3, the full variable domain is SAVISQKPSRDICQRGTSLTIQCQVDSQVTMMFWYRQQPGQSLTLIATANQGSEATYESGFVIDKFPISRPNLTFSTLTVSNMSPEDSSIYLCSVAGGRGYTFGSGTRLTVV.

A single count supports this clone. The chain combines TRBV7-2 with TRBJ2-7, with D perhaps matching TRBD1 (5 bases). Germline V CDR1 and CDR2: SGHTA, FQGNSA. V gave up 1 base and J gave up 6 bases, with 10 bases separating them. This CDR3 has 13 residues. In DNA, the CDR3 is TGTGCCAGCAGCTTAGTAGGGCAGGGCGAGCAGTACTTC. Protein: CASSLVGQGEQYF.

This chain joins TRBV2 and TRBJ2-7; tentatively, D is TRBD1 (5 bases). The CDR3 is 16 residues long. Germline loops: CDR1 SNHLY, CDR2 FYNNEI. Trimming shortened V by 4 bases and J by 3 bases, and 19 bases separated the two germline ends. The CDR3 region has the DNA TGTGCCAGCAGTGGGACATACAACAAAGGCGGCTACGAGCAGTACTTC. Its translation: CASSGTYNKGGYEQYF.

The chain recombines TRBV6-5 with TRBJ2-7, with D possibly matching TRBD2 (5 bases). The CDR3 sequence is 13 residues long. The germline V gene has CDR1 MNHEY and CDR2 SVGAGI. V dropped 8 bases and J dropped 3 bases, with 14 bases sitting between them. The CDR3, as DNA: TGTGCCAGCCGCAGCGGACTGATCTACGAGCAGTACTTC. Translating it yields CASRSGLIYEQYF.

The chain links TRBV6-5 to TRBJ2-7; 7 positions match TRBD2. The J segment lost 0 bases and the V segment lost 6 bases, leaving 5 bases of the junction unmatched. This CDR3 region has 14 residues. Germline CDR1 reads MNHEY; CDR2 reads SVGAGI. CDR3 in DNA: TGTGCCAGCAGCTCCGGGGGGTCCTCCTACGAGCAGTACTTC. It encodes CASSSGGSSYEQYF.

The V call is TRBV6-5, the J call TRBJ1-5; D perhaps matches TRBD1 (6 bases). The CDR3 is made up of 14 amino acids. CDR1 and CDR2 (germline): MNHEY, SVGAGI. Trimming took 8 bases from V and 2 from J, leaving 13 bases between them. The CDR3 region is CASLRGGGNQPQHF. In DNA, the CDR3 is TGTGCCAGCCTGAGAGGGGGAGGCAATCAGCCCCAGCATTTT.

This clone was counted a single time. The V gene is TRBV15, the J gene TRBJ1-2, with D possibly matching TRBD1 (6 bases). The CDR3 is 18 residues long. The V gene lost 7 bases and the J gene lost 4 bases, with 28 bases spanning the gap. The germline V gene encodes CDR1 LNHNV and CDR2 YYDKDF (reference sequence). CDR3 nucleotide sequence: TGTGCCACCAAGGGGGAACCGGGACACCAAACCGGAGGCTATGGCTACACCTTC. It is translated as CATKGEPGHQTGGYGYTF.

This clone was found once. The CDR3 here is CASRSRGGSGARDEQFF. CDR3 nucleotides: TGTGCCAGTAGATCTCGGGGGGGCAGCGGGGCACGCGATGAGCAGTTCTTC. The rearrangement uses TRBV19 and TRBJ2-1, with 8 bases identical to TRBD2. V trimming: 6 bases; J trimming: 8 bases; junction bases outside the gene matches: 18. CDR1 is LNHDA and CDR2 is SQIVND in the germline V gene (reference sequence). This CDR3 region has 17 residues.

This chain links TRBV5-1 with TRBJ2-3; D is possibly TRBD2 (6 bases). Germline CDR1 and CDR2: SGHRS and YFSETQ. V shed 0 bases and J shed 4 bases, with 9 bases lying between them. The CDR3 totals 14 residues. Here the CDR3 reads CASSLGLESDTQYF. In DNA, the CDR3 is TGCGCCAGCAGCTTGGGACTAGAGTCAGATACGCAGTATTTT.

The rearrangement uses TRBV7-2 and TRBJ2-7; 11 bases agree with TRBD2. V lost 4 bases, J lost 7 bases, and 9 bases stayed unmatched. CDR1 is SGHTA, CDR2 FQGNSA, per germline. The CDR3 is made up of 15 amino acids. The DNA of the CDR3 is TGTGCCAGCAGCTCCGTTAGCGGGGGGGCTTATGAGCAGTACTTC. Its protein is CASSSVSGGAYEQYF. The whole variable domain, remainder taken from reference TRBV7-2 and TRBJ2-7, is GAGVSQSPSNKVTEKGKDVELRCDPISGHTALYWYRQSLGQGLEFLIYFQGNSAPDKSGLPSDRFSAERTGGSVSTLTIQRTQQEDSAVYLCASSSVSGGAYEQYFGPGTRLTVT.

The J gene is TRBJ1-1, the V gene TRBV3-1 (or the pseudogene TRBV3-2); tentative D call: TRBD1 (5 bases). CDR1 and CDR2 from the germline V gene are LGHDT and YNNKEL (reference sequence). V was trimmed by 5 bases and J by 1 base, leaving 8 bases between them. This CDR3 has 13 residues. CDR3 amino acids: CASSWGGNTEAFF. Here the CDR3 DNA reads TGTGCCAGCAGCTGGGGGGGGAACACTGAAGCTTTCTTT.

This clone was observed a few times. The V gene is TRBV10-3, the J gene TRBJ1-1, with D possibly matching TRBD1 (5 bases). V was shortened by 2 bases and J by 7 bases, with 14 bases between the two germline ends. In germline, CDR1 is ENHRY, CDR2 SYGVKD. CDR3 length: 14 amino acids. The CDR3: CAISEAPGLNEAFF. For the CDR3, the DNA is TGTGCCATCAGTGAGGCCCCGGGACTTAATGAAGCTTTCTTT.

The rearrangement links TRBV19 to TRBJ1-1; TRBD1 might be the D (6 bases). Trimming removed 4 bases from V and 5 bases from J, with 11 bases in between. The CDR3 loop spans 13 amino acids. Germline V CDR1 and CDR2: LNHDA, SQIVND (reference sequence). CDR3 residues: CASSKQGGTEAFF. The CDR3 coding sequence is TGTGCCAGTAGTAAACAGGGCGGGACTGAAGCTTTCTTT.

The gene calls are TRBV5-6 and TRBJ1-6; no clear D gene. Germline loops: CDR1 SGHDT, CDR2 YYEEEE. The CDR3 covers 17 residues. The ends were cut back, 0 bases at V and 10 bases at J, with 20 bases in the middle. The CDR3: CASSLGLGYEEGSPLHF. The CDR3 DNA is TGTGCCAGCAGCTTGGGTCTGGGTTACGAGGAGGGCTCACCCCTCCACTTT. Full variable domain (rest looked up from reference TRBV5-6 and TRBJ1-6): DAGVTQSPTHLIKTRGQQVTLRCSPKSGHDTVSWYQQALGQGPQFIFQYYEEEERQRGNFPDRFSGHQFPNYSSELNVNALLLGDSALYLCASSLGLGYEEGSPLHFGNGTRLTVT.

This sequence joins TRBV7-2 and TRBJ2-2; 9 bases line up with TRBD1. This CDR3 is 18 amino acids long. The V gene end was trimmed by 5 bases and the J gene end by 0 bases; junction bases not matched to a gene: 10. Looked up from germline, CDR1 is SGHTA and CDR2 is FQGNSA. This CDR3 reads CASSKTGTGFANTGELFF. CDR3 nucleotide sequence: TGTGCCAGCAGCAAGACCGGGACAGGGTTCGCGAACACCGGGGAGCTGTTTTTT.